This TCR beta chain stems from a study of blood T cells in healthy people across ages. The study, taken as a whole, reports: Older age went with lower TCR beta diversity per million T cells, in a roughly linear way. CMV infection status of these donors was not known.

Total RNA was extracted at no less than 5 micrograms per sample. With a J-beta primer mix and a sample-barcoded 5' primer, a second PCR ran about 6 to 11 cycles. Each cDNA was tagged by a template-switch adaptor containing 12 random nucleotides. TCRdb reprocessed the 5' RACE reads with MiXCR, giving one entry per CDR3 protein. The sample consists of around 650,000 distinct CDR3 sequences, less than 40% of them appearing once. This clonotype has ten or more counts. What it recognizes is unknown. This receptor was obtained from a woman older than 75 in good health. Sequenced material: blood.

The CDR3 is CATSDRRDRATYEQYF. The DNA for the CDR3 is TGTGCCACCAGTGATCGCCGGGACAGGGCAACCTACGAGCAGTACTTC. This rearrangement joins TRBV24-1 to TRBJ2-7, with TRBD1 matching over 9 bases. V dropped 3 bases and J dropped 2; count of bases not matched to a gene: 7. CDR1 is KGHDR and CDR2 is SFDVKD in the germline V gene. The CDR3 spans 16 residues.